This entry lists 14 T cell receptor beta chains sequenced from one sample in a study of blood T cell dynamics during melanoma immunotherapy. Noted time point: pre-treatment baseline. Profiling relied on immunoSEQ multiplex PCR, and the TCRdb table lists in-frame clones only, not all of them. The sample contains over 10,000 clones, 89% of which appear only once. The sample in question was blood, obtained from a patient treated with checkpoint blockade. The receptor set was obtained from a human donor with melanoma.

V usage is TRBV23-1 and J usage is TRBJ2-3; tentatively, D is TRBD2 (5 bases). TRBV23-1 is identified as an open reading frame with a role that is uncertain. There are 16 residues in the CDR3. Trimming pared 4 bases from V and 4 bases from J, leaving 18 bases between. Here the CDR3 DNA reads TGCGCCAGCAGTCCTGGACTGACCGCCCCACCAGATACGCAGTATTTT. This translates into CASSPGLTAPPDTQYF.

The chain links TRBV12-5 to TRBJ2-5; 10 positions match TRBD1. The end of the DNA fits TRBJ2-7 better, so the J call may be wrong. The V gene's germline CDR1 is LGHNT and CDR2 FRNRAP. The CDR3 runs 15 residues. This CDR3 reads CASGPEDRGSNEQYF. CDR3 coding DNA: TGTGCTAGTGGACCCGAGGACAGGGGGTCGAACGAGCAGTACTTC.

The gene calls are TRBV21-1 and TRBJ2-1; the tabulated D call, TRBD2, remains unverified against the DNA. TRBV21-1 is termed a pseudogene. The CDR3 is 15 amino acids. The CDR3 nucleotides read TGTGCCAGCAGCAGGGGGGACCCCTCGACCAATGAGCAGTTCTTC. Translation: CASSRGDPSTNEQFF.

The chain employs TRBV7-2 and TRBJ2-5, with TRBD2 matching over 7 bases. Germline CDR1 and CDR2: SGHTA and FQGNSA. This CDR3 is built from 14 residues. V lost 9 bases to trimming and J lost 4 bases; unmatched junction nucleotides: 11. The CDR3 protein is CARMGGEGRETQYF. DNA of the CDR3: TGTGCCAGGATGGGTGGGGAGGGAAGAGAGACCCAGTACTTC.

This chain uses TRBV7-9 with TRBJ1-2; 8 bases are a match to TRBD1. The V segment lost 5 bases and the J segment 7 bases; nucleotides outside the gene matches: 6. CDR3 size: 13 residues. From germline, CDR1 is SEHNR and CDR2 FQNEAQ (reference sequence). The CDR3 DNA follows: TGTGCCAGCAGCGCCAGGGGGCGTCGTGGCTACACCTTC. The encoded protein is CASSARGRRGYTF. The variable domain in full, completed from reference TRBV7-9 and TRBJ1-2, reads DTGVSQNPRHKITKRGQNVTFRCDPISEHNRLYWYRQTLGQGPEFLTYFQNEAQLEKSRLLSDRFSAERPKGSFSTLEIQRTEQGDSAMYLCASSARGRRGYTFGSGTRLTVV.

CDR3 sequence: CASSTGTDHARFNEQFF. CDR3 DNA: TGCGCCAGCAGCACCGGGACAGACCACGCACGCTTCAATGAGCAGTTCTTC. This chain joins TRBV5-1 and TRBJ2-1, with 7 bases lining up with TRBD1. The CDR3 loop spans 17 amino acids. CDR1 is SGHRS, CDR2 YFSETQ, per germline. Germline trimming cut 4 bases from V and 6 bases from J; bases unmatched to any gene: 16.

The chain combines TRBV7-9 with TRBJ1-2, with 11 bases matching TRBD1. J was trimmed by 5 bases and V by 5 bases; bases with no gene match: 4. The germline gives CDR1 SEHNR, CDR2 FQNEAQ (reference sequence). The CDR3 sequence is 14 residues long. CDR3 sequence reads: CASSPGTGGYGYTF. The CDR3 nucleotides read TGTGCCAGCAGCCCCGGGACAGGGGGTTATGGCTACACCTTC.

The rearrangement uses TRBV19 and TRBJ2-3; 9 bases match TRBD2. Looked up from germline, CDR1 is LNHDA and CDR2 is SQIVND (reference sequence). The CDR3 is 15 residues long. J lost 2 bases, V lost 4 bases, and 4 bases had no gene match. In DNA, the CDR3 is TGTGCCAGTAGTACTAGCGGGATCACCACAGATACGCAGTATTTT. This sequence encodes CASSTSGITTDTQYF. Full variable domain (outside the CDR3, taken from reference TRBV19 and TRBJ2-3): DGGITQSPKYLFRKEGQNVTLSCEQNLNHDAMYWYRQDPGQGLRLIYYSQIVNDFQKGDIAEGYSVSREKKESFPLTVTSAQKNPTAFYLCASSTSGITTDTQYFGPGTRLTVL.

The chain carries TRBV27 and TRBJ2-3, with 8 bases lining up with TRBD2. The ends lost 3 bases at V and 5 bases at J; junction bases unmatched: 4. Germline V gene sequence: CDR1 MNHEY, CDR2 SMNVEV (reference sequence). The CDR3 is 14 residues long. The CDR3 sequence is CASSFSGSIDTQYF. The CDR3 nucleotides read TGTGCCAGCAGTTTCAGCGGGAGTATAGATACGCAGTATTTT.

The V call is TRBV15, the J call TRBJ1-5; 8 positions agree with TRBD1. The CDR3 loop spans 15 amino acids. J lost 0 bases, V lost 3 bases, and 1 base had no gene match. Germline CDR1 reads LNHNV; CDR2 reads YYDKDF (reference sequence). The CDR3 nucleotides read TGTGCCACCAGCAGGGGGACAGGTAGCAATCAGCCCCAGCATTTT. Translated, it gives CATSRGTGSNQPQHF.

V gene TRBV5-6 combines with J gene TRBJ2-3, with 7 bases lining up with TRBD2. The CDR3 spans 15 residues. CDR1 is SGHDT, CDR2 YYEEEE, per germline. Unmatched junction bases numbered 5, after V lost 4 bases and J lost 0 bases. The CDR3 reads CASSVGLLSTDTQYF. For the CDR3, the DNA is TGTGCCAGCAGCGTGGGACTACTGAGCACAGATACGCAGTATTTT. Using reference TRBV5-6 and TRBJ2-3 for the parts outside the CDR3, the full variable domain is DAGVTQSPTHLIKTRGQQVTLRCSPKSGHDTVSWYQQALGQGPQFIFQYYEEEERQRGNFPDRFSGHQFPNYSSELNVNALLLGDSALYLCASSVGLLSTDTQYFGPGTRLTVL.

The chain joins TRBV5-4 to TRBJ2-1, with 12 bases aligning to TRBD2. This CDR3 is 15 amino acids long. Germline CDR1 SGHNT, CDR2 YYREEE (reference sequence). V shed 0 bases, J shed 6 bases, and the junction held 1 base outside the gene matches. The CDR3 nucleotides read TGTGCCAGCAGCTTGGGACTAGCGGGAGCCAATGAGCAGTTCTTC. Its translation: CASSLGLAGANEQFF.

This clone appeared once. The chain links TRBV5-8 to TRBJ2-4; D gene ambiguous. Trimming stripped 6 bases from V and 8 bases from J, with 18 bases between. Germline CDR1 and CDR2: SGHTS and YDEGEE. This CDR3 has 14 amino acids. Here the CDR3 reads CASTPDRSTDIQYF. For the CDR3, the DNA is TGTGCCAGCACTCCCGATCGGTCTACGGACATTCAGTACTTC.

The rearrangement uses TRBV19 and TRBJ1-2; D remains unclear. The V end lost 3 bases, the J end lost 1 base, and 12 bases lay between the germline ends. The CDR3 loop spans 15 amino acids. CDR1 is LNHDA, CDR2 SQIVND, per germline (reference sequence). The CDR3 loop reads CASSILALSNYGYTF. The CDR3 DNA is TGTGCCAGTAGTATTCTGGCCCTGAGTAACTATGGCTACACCTTC.